The rows below give T cell receptor beta chains drawn from one sample of a study of cytomegalovirus exposure and HLA in healthy donors. Produced via immunoSEQ multiplex PCR; TCRdb's table is partial and in-frame only. The profile shows roughly 160,000 clones, about 80% of them singletons. Sample: PBMCs. The receptors originated from a woman aged 50 to 65 in good health and CMV-seropositive. CDR3s include the opening cysteine and the closing phenylalanine or tryptophan. Fields, in order: clone size, V gene, D gene, J gene, CDR3 DNA, CDR3 protein. A D gene is named only where the DNA matches it firmly. Some rows have no size entry. The others give once, few or many, or a class for an expanded clone.

clone size: NA
V gene: TRBV2
D gene: NA
J gene: TRBJ2-7
CDR3 DNA: TGTGCCAGCAGTGGTAGGGTAGCGGCCGCCTACGAGCAGTACTTC
CDR3 protein: CASSGRVAAAYEQYF

clone size: NA
V gene: TRBV29-1
D gene: NA
J gene: TRBJ1-4
CDR3 DNA: TGCAGCGTTGCGGTAACAGCAACTAATGAAAAACTGTTTTTT
CDR3 protein: CSVAVTATNEKLFF

clone size: NA
V gene: TRBV13
D gene: NA
J gene: TRBJ1-2
CDR3 DNA: TGTGCCAGCAGCCCCTCTTATGGCTACACCTTC
CDR3 protein: CASSPSYGYTF

clone size: few
V gene: TRBV6-1
D gene: NA
J gene: TRBJ1-3
CDR3 DNA: TGTGCCAGCAGTGAACCCCGGGTTTACTCTGGAAACACCATATATTTT
CDR3 protein: CASSEPRVYSGNTIYF

clone size: NA
V gene: TRBV28
D gene: NA
J gene: TRBJ2-3
CDR3 DNA: TGTGCCAGCAGAAGGGGGTTCACAGATACGCAGTATTTT
CDR3 protein: CASRRGFTDTQYF

clone size: NA
V gene: TRBV28
D gene: NA
J gene: TRBJ1-1
CDR3 DNA: TGTGCCAGCAGACAGGGCGCTGAAGCTTTCTTT
CDR3 protein: CASRQGAEAFF

clone size: NA
V gene: TRBV7-9
D gene: TRBD1
J gene: TRBJ1-1
CDR3 DNA: TGTGCCAGCAGCTTAGGGGTCCGGACAGGGTGGACTGAAGCTTTCTTT
CDR3 protein: CASSLGVRTGWTEAFF

clone size: NA
V gene: TRBV7-8
D gene: NA
J gene: TRBJ2-3
CDR3 DNA: TGTGCCAGCAGCTTGGGACATACCACAGATACGCAGTATTTT
CDR3 protein: CASSLGHTTDTQYF

clone size: NA
V gene: TRBV6-1
D gene: TRBD2
J gene: TRBJ2-7
CDR3 DNA: TGTGCCAGCAGGGGACTAGCGGGGGGAGGCAACGAGCAGTACTTC
CDR3 protein: CASRGLAGGGNEQYF

clone size: NA
V gene: TRBV9
D gene: NA
J gene: TRBJ1-5
CDR3 DNA: TGTGCCAGCAGCGTATCCGGGATCGATCAGCCCCAGCATTTT
CDR3 protein: CASSVSGIDQPQHF

clone size: NA
V gene: TRBV11-3
D gene: NA
J gene: TRBJ2-7
CDR3 DNA: TGTGCCAGCAGCCCAGGGGGGAGCTCCTACGAGCAGTACTTC
CDR3 protein: CASSPGGSSYEQYF

clone size: NA
V gene: TRBV2
D gene: NA
J gene: TRBJ2-7
CDR3 DNA: TGTGCCAGCAGTTCTACTAGGAGGCTTTACGAGCAGTACTTC
CDR3 protein: CASSSTRRLYEQYF

clone size: NA
V gene: TRBV18
D gene: TRBD1
J gene: TRBJ2-7
CDR3 DNA: TGTGCCAGCTCACCGGGACAGGGCGTCGAGCAGTACTTC
CDR3 protein: CASSPGQGVEQYF

clone size: NA
V gene: TRBV28
D gene: TRBD1
J gene: TRBJ2-5
CDR3 DNA: TGTGCCAGCCGGGACAGGTCCAGAGAGACCCAGTACTTC
CDR3 protein: CASRDRSRETQYF

clone size: NA
V gene: TRBV27
D gene: NA
J gene: TRBJ2-1
CDR3 DNA: TGTGCCAGCAACCCTCCCGGTGATGTTGAGCAGTTCTTC
CDR3 protein: CASNPPGDVEQFF

clone size: NA
V gene: TRBV5-1
D gene: TRBD2
J gene: TRBJ2-1
CDR3 DNA: TGCGCCAGCAGCACACTTTCCGGGACTAGCTACAATGAGCAGTTCTTC
CDR3 protein: CASSTLSGTSYNEQFF

clone size: once
V gene: TRBV29-1
D gene: NA
J gene: TRBJ1-2
CDR3 DNA: TGCAGCGTGGACCGGGACACCCCTAACTATGGCTACACCTTC
CDR3 protein: CSVDRDTPNYGYTF

clone size: few
V gene: TRBV30
D gene: TRBD2
J gene: TRBJ2-5
CDR3 DNA: TGTGCCTGGAGTGTTGGGGGGAGGGGTGGGACCCAGTACTTC
CDR3 protein: CAWSVGGRGGTQYF

clone size: few
V gene: TRBV7-9
D gene: TRBD2
J gene: TRBJ2-5
CDR3 DNA: TGTGCCAGCAGCTTGGGGGGGAGGGAGACCCAGTACTTC
CDR3 protein: CASSLGGRETQYF

clone size: NA
V gene: TRBV9
D gene: NA
J gene: TRBJ1-1
CDR3 DNA: TGTGCCAGCAGCGTACAGGGTGTAGGAACTGAAGCTTTCTTT
CDR3 protein: CASSVQGVGTEAFF

clone size: NA
V gene: TRBV6-6
D gene: NA
J gene: TRBJ1-1
CDR3 DNA: TGTGCCAGCAGTGAAGCAACGGCTTTCTTT
CDR3 protein: CASSEATAFF

clone size: NA
V gene: TRBV7-2
D gene: TRBD1
J gene: TRBJ1-2
CDR3 DNA: TGTGCCAGCAGCTCGGACAGGGTGGGAGGTGGCTACACCTTC
CDR3 protein: CASSSDRVGGGYTF

clone size: NA
V gene: TRBV5-1
D gene: TRBD1
J gene: TRBJ2-7
CDR3 DNA: TGCGCCAGCAGCTTGACCGGGACAGGGGAACGCGAGCAGTACTTC
CDR3 protein: CASSLTGTGEREQYF

clone size: NA
V gene: TRBV28
D gene: TRBD1
J gene: TRBJ1-5
CDR3 DNA: TGTGCCAGCAGTCTGATGGGGGACAGCACCCTCAAGCCCCAGCATTTT
CDR3 protein: CASSLMGDSTLKPQHF

clone size: NA
V gene: TRBV5-1
D gene: NA
J gene: TRBJ2-5
CDR3 DNA: TGCGCCAGCAGCCCGACTAAGACCGCCCAAGAGACCCAGTACTTC
CDR3 protein: CASSPTKTAQETQYF

clone size: NA
V gene: TRBV7-3
D gene: TRBD1
J gene: TRBJ2-7
CDR3 DNA: TGTGCCAGCAGCCAGACAGGGGGGGCCTACGAGCAGTACTTC
CDR3 protein: CASSQTGGAYEQYF

clone size: many
V gene: TRBV5-4
D gene: NA
J gene: TRBJ1-6
CDR3 DNA: TGTGCCATCCAAGGGGTATTCAATTCACCCCTCCACTTT
CDR3 protein: CAIQGVFNSPLHF

clone size: NA
V gene: TRBV9
D gene: NA
J gene: TRBJ1-1
CDR3 DNA: TGTGCCAGCAGCGTTGGGGGGGGGATGGGCACTGAAGCTTTCTTT
CDR3 protein: CASSVGGGMGTEAFF

clone size: NA
V gene: TRBV7-9
D gene: NA
J gene: TRBJ1-3
CDR3 DNA: TGTGCCAGCAGCTCTACTCTGGGCAGGGCTGGAAACACCATATATTTT
CDR3 protein: CASSSTLGRAGNTIYF

clone size: NA
V gene: TRBV7-3
D gene: TRBD1
J gene: TRBJ2-7
CDR3 DNA: TGTGCCAGCAGCTTGGGTACCGGGACAGGAGCTTACGAGCAGTACTTC
CDR3 protein: CASSLGTGTGAYEQYF

clone size: NA
V gene: TRBV5-1
D gene: TRBD2
J gene: TRBJ2-2
CDR3 DNA: TGCGCCAGCAGCCCCTCGGGACTAGGGAGCACCGGGGAGCTGTTTTTT
CDR3 protein: CASSPSGLGSTGELFF

clone size: NA
V gene: TRBV7-3
D gene: TRBD1
J gene: TRBJ1-5
CDR3 DNA: TGTGCCAGCAGCTTAGAGGTGTGGACAGGGGAAGAAGGGCCCCAGCATTTT
CDR3 protein: CASSLEVWTGEEGPQHF

clone size: NA
V gene: TRBV28
D gene: TRBD1
J gene: TRBJ2-3
CDR3 DNA: TGTGCCAGCTTGACAGGGGGCTCCTATAACACAGATACGCAGTATTTT
CDR3 protein: CASLTGGSYNTDTQYF